Listed below are T cell receptor beta chains from one sample, sequenced in a study of T cell repertoires in cytomegalovirus infection. TCRdb analysed the reads with MiXCR anew, one entry per CDR3 protein. Counted here are roughly 280,000 distinct CDR3 sequences, about 20% occurring once; the ten biggest clones make up roughly a fifth. The antigens for these receptors are not known. Specimen: cultured PBMCs, collected from culture after CMV antigen stimulation. These receptors were obtained from a human donor in good health (CMV status not recorded). Some clones in this sample may be carry-over from other donors' samples. CDR3s include the opening cysteine and the closing phenylalanine or tryptophan. A D gene is named only where the DNA matches it firmly. Where a row states a size, it is once, few, many or the class of an expanded clone; other rows omit it.

D gene: NA; clone size: few; V gene: TRBV5-8; J gene: TRBJ2-3; CDR3 protein: CASSLRLYTDTQYF; CDR3 DNA: TGTGCCAGCAGCTTAAGGCTATACACAGATACGCAGTATTTT
D gene: NA; clone size: NA; V gene: TRBV18; J gene: TRBJ1-1; CDR3 protein: CASSPLSVEAFF; CDR3 DNA: TGTGCCAGCTCACCCCTCTCGGTTGAAGCTTTCTTT
D gene: NA; clone size: NA; V gene: TRBV24-1; J gene: TRBJ2-5; CDR3 protein: CATTAEQAGETQYF; CDR3 DNA: TGTGCCACCACCGCCGAACAGGCGGGGGAGACCCAGTACTTC
D gene: NA; clone size: many; V gene: TRBV11-2; J gene: TRBJ2-7; CDR3 protein: CASSLGTATTYEQYF; CDR3 DNA: TGTGCCAGCAGCTTAGGGACAGCCACCACCTACGAGCAGTACTTC
D gene: NA; clone size: many; V gene: TRBV7-2; J gene: TRBJ1-1; CDR3 protein: CASSLGEGAEAFF; CDR3 DNA: TGTGCCAGCAGCTTAGGTGAGGGGGCTGAAGCTTTCTTT
D gene: TRBD2; clone size: many; V gene: TRBV12-3/TRBV12-4; J gene: TRBJ2-4; CDR3 protein: CASSLARTSGAKNIQYF; CDR3 DNA: TGTGCCAGCAGTTTAGCGCGGACTAGCGGGGCTAAAAACATTCAGTACTTC
D gene: NA; clone size: NA; V gene: TRBV6-4; J gene: TRBJ1-5; CDR3 protein: CASSEWVDQPQHF; CDR3 DNA: TGTGCCAGCAGTGAGTGGGTAGATCAGCCCCAGCATTTT
D gene: NA; clone size: many; V gene: TRBV7-2; J gene: TRBJ2-1; CDR3 protein: CASSTNQGLPHNEQFF; CDR3 DNA: TGTGCCAGCAGCACGAACCAGGGGCTGCCCCACAATGAGCAGTTCTTC
D gene: NA; clone size: many; V gene: TRBV12-3/TRBV12-4; J gene: TRBJ2-1; CDR3 protein: CASRDSGFYNNEQFF; CDR3 DNA: TGTGCCAGCAGGGATTCAGGGTTCTACAACAATGAGCAGTTCTTC
D gene: TRBD2; clone size: many; V gene: TRBV7-2; J gene: TRBJ2-2; CDR3 protein: CASSLGLAGVTGELFF; CDR3 DNA: TGTGCCAGCAGCTTGGGACTAGCGGGAGTCACCGGGGAGCTGTTTTTT
D gene: NA; clone size: many; V gene: TRBV7-2; J gene: TRBJ1-5; CDR3 protein: CASSLRGFTWAHLAGQPQHF; CDR3 DNA: TGTGCCAGCAGCTTAAGAGGCTTTACTTGGGCCCACCTAGCGGGTCAGCCCCAGCATTTT
D gene: NA; clone size: few; V gene: TRBV5-1; J gene: TRBJ2-3; CDR3 protein: CASSLTENTDTQYF; CDR3 DNA: TGCGCCAGCAGCTTGACAGAAAACACAGATACGCAGTATTTT
D gene: TRBD2; clone size: NA; V gene: TRBV4-2; J gene: TRBJ2-1; CDR3 protein: CASGLGLAVNNEQFF; CDR3 DNA: TGTGCCAGCGGACTCGGGCTAGCGGTAAACAATGAGCAGTTCTTC
D gene: TRBD2; clone size: few; V gene: TRBV12-5; J gene: TRBJ2-1; CDR3 protein: CASGSYRLAGGPLDVRYRDEQFF; CDR3 DNA: TGTGCTAGTGGTTCATATAGACTAGCGGGAGGGCCCCTGGATGTGCGCTACCGGGATGAGCAGTTCTTC
D gene: TRBD2; clone size: many; V gene: TRBV19; J gene: TRBJ2-1; CDR3 protein: CASRGDREQFF; CDR3 DNA: TGTGCCAGTCGGGGGGATAGAGAGCAGTTCTTC
D gene: NA; clone size: few; V gene: TRBV7-2; J gene: TRBJ1-6; CDR3 protein: CASSLEGSGNSPLHF; CDR3 DNA: TGTGCCAGCAGCTTAGAAGGGAGTGGGAATTCACCCCTCCACTTT
D gene: NA; clone size: many; V gene: TRBV7-2; J gene: TRBJ2-7; CDR3 protein: CASSLVPSYEQYF; CDR3 DNA: TGTGCCAGCAGCTTAGTGCCCTCCTACGAGCAGTACTTC
D gene: NA; clone size: many; V gene: TRBV7-2; J gene: TRBJ2-1; CDR3 protein: CASSLMTASVSYNEQFF; CDR3 DNA: TGTGCCAGCAGCTTAATGACTGCCAGCGTCTCCTACAATGAGCAGTTCTTC
D gene: NA; clone size: NA; V gene: TRBV5-6; J gene: TRBJ1-1; CDR3 protein: CASSLSVIQGYETEAFF; CDR3 DNA: TGTGCCAGCAGCTTGTCGGTCATCCAGGGATATGAAACTGAAGCTTTCTTT
D gene: TRBD1; clone size: NA; V gene: TRBV2; J gene: TRBJ1-2; CDR3 protein: CASRGTAPNF; CDR3 DNA: TGTGCCAGCAGGGGGACAGCGCCGAACTTC
D gene: NA; clone size: NA; V gene: TRBV20-1; J gene: TRBJ1-5; CDR3 protein: CSARDRRDVRKVGNQPQHF; CDR3 DNA: TGCAGTGCTAGAGATCGGCGGGACGTCAGAAAGGTTGGCAATCAGCCCCAGCATTTT
D gene: TRBD2; clone size: few; V gene: TRBV7-3; J gene: TRBJ2-3; CDR3 protein: CASSVLAGAGDTQYF; CDR3 DNA: TGTGCCAGCAGCGTCCTAGCGGGAGCGGGCGATACGCAGTATTTT
D gene: NA; clone size: NA; V gene: TRBV15; J gene: TRBJ2-4; CDR3 protein: CATSSGNLAKNIQYF; CDR3 DNA: TGTGCCACCAGCAGTGGGAATCTAGCCAAAAACATTCAGTACTTC
D gene: TRBD2; clone size: many; V gene: TRBV7-9; J gene: TRBJ2-1; CDR3 protein: CASSSGGWYNEQFF; CDR3 DNA: TGTGCCAGCAGCTCGGGGGGGTGGTACAATGAGCAGTTCTTC
D gene: NA; clone size: NA; V gene: TRBV20-1; J gene: TRBJ1-3; CDR3 protein: CSARQGILDTIYF; CDR3 DNA: TGCAGTGCTAGACAGGGTATTCTGGACACCATATATTTT
D gene: TRBD2; clone size: NA; V gene: TRBV7-2; J gene: TRBJ2-7; CDR3 protein: CASSSKRGPYEQYF; CDR3 DNA: TGTGCCAGCAGCTCGAAGCGGGGGCCCTACGAGCAGTACTTC
D gene: NA; clone size: few; V gene: TRBV12-3/TRBV12-4; J gene: TRBJ2-2; CDR3 protein: CASSFVNLGELFF; CDR3 DNA: TGTGCCAGCAGTTTCGTTAATCTCGGGGAGCTGTTTTTT
D gene: NA; clone size: few; V gene: TRBV4-1; J gene: TRBJ1-6; CDR3 protein: CASSQHGTAYNSPLHF; CDR3 DNA: TGCGCCAGCAGCCAGCACGGGACCGCGTATAATTCACCCCTCCACTTT
D gene: NA; clone size: NA; V gene: TRBV12-3/TRBV12-4; J gene: TRBJ2-7; CDR3 protein: CASSFSARAPYEQYF; CDR3 DNA: TGTGCCAGCAGTTTTTCGGCGAGGGCCCCCTACGAGCAGTACTTC
D gene: NA; clone size: NA; V gene: TRBV4-1; J gene: TRBJ2-3; CDR3 protein: CASNQGPGPIADTQYF; CDR3 DNA: TGCGCCAGCAACCAAGGTCCGGGACCCATTGCAGATACGCAGTATTTT
D gene: NA; clone size: many; V gene: TRBV7-9; J gene: TRBJ2-3; CDR3 protein: CASSLGYGFGTDTQYF; CDR3 DNA: TGTGCCAGCAGCTTAGGTTATGGGTTCGGCACAGATACGCAGTATTTT
D gene: NA; clone size: NA; V gene: TRBV12-3/TRBV12-4; J gene: TRBJ1-2; CDR3 protein: CASTTKLNYGYTF; CDR3 DNA: TGTGCCAGCACAACGAAGCTTAACTATGGCTACACCTTC
D gene: NA; clone size: NA; V gene: TRBV28; J gene: TRBJ2-1; CDR3 protein: CASSLSLDFSYNEQFF; CDR3 DNA: TGTGCCAGCAGTTTGAGTCTGGACTTCTCCTACAATGAGCAGTTCTTC
D gene: TRBD1; clone size: many; V gene: TRBV7-2; J gene: TRBJ1-1; CDR3 protein: CASSERQGFITEAFF; CDR3 DNA: TGTGCCAGCAGCGAAAGACAGGGGTTCATCACTGAAGCTTTCTTT
D gene: TRBD1; clone size: few; V gene: TRBV6-5; J gene: TRBJ2-6; CDR3 protein: CASSLRLGRQGASGANVLTF; CDR3 DNA: TGTGCCAGCAGTTTAAGACTCGGGAGACAGGGGGCATCTGGGGCCAACGTCCTGACTTTC
D gene: NA; clone size: NA; V gene: TRBV7-9; J gene: TRBJ2-3; CDR3 protein: CASTSDGYGTDTQYF; CDR3 DNA: TGTGCCAGCACCTCAGACGGGTATGGCACAGATACGCAGTATTTT
D gene: NA; clone size: NA; V gene: TRBV4-1; J gene: TRBJ2-5; CDR3 protein: CASSQKGQRETQYF; CDR3 DNA: TGCGCCAGCAGCCAGAAAGGACAGAGAGAGACCCAGTACTTC
D gene: NA; clone size: many; V gene: TRBV7-2; J gene: TRBJ2-1; CDR3 protein: CASSDGRGSYNEQFF; CDR3 DNA: TGTGCCAGCAGCGACGGACGGGGCTCCTACAATGAGCAGTTCTTC
D gene: TRBD2; clone size: many; V gene: TRBV7-2; J gene: TRBJ2-7; CDR3 protein: CASSLGLAGAYYEQYF; CDR3 DNA: TGTGCCAGCAGCTTGGGGCTAGCGGGAGCCTACTACGAGCAGTACTTC